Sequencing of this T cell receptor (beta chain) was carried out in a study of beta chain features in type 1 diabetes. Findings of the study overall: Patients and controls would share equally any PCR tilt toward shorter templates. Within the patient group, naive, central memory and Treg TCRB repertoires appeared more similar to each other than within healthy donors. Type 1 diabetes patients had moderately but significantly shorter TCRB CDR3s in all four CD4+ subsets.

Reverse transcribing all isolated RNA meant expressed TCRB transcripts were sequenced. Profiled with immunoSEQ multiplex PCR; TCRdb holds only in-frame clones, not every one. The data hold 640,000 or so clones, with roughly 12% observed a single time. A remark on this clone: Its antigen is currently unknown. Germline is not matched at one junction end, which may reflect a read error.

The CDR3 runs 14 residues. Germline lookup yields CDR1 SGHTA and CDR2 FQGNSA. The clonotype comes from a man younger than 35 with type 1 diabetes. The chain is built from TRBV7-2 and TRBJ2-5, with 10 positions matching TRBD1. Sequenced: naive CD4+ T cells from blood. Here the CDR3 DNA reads TGTGCCAGCAGCTCGGGACAGGGGATAGAGGCCCAGTACTTC. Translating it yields CASSSGQGIEAQYF.